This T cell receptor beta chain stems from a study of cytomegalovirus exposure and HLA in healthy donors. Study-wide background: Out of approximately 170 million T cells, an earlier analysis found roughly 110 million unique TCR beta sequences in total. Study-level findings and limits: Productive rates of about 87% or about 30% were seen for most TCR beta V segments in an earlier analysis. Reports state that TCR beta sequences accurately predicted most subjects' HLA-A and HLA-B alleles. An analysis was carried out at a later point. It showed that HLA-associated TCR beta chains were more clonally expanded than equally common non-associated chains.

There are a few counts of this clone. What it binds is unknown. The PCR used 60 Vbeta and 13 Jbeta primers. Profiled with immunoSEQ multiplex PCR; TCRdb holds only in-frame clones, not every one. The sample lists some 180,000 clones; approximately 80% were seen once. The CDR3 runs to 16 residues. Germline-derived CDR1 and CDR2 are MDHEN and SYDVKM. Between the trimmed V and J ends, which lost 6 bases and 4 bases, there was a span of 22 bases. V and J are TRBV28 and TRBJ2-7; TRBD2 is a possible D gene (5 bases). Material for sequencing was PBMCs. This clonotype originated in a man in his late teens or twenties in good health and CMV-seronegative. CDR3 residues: CASSPGMGAESYEQYF. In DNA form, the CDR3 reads TGTGCCAGCAGCCCCGGGATGGGAGCCGAAAGTTACGAGCAGTACTTC.